This T cell receptor (beta chain) was obtained from a study of CD8 T cells in ankylosing spondylitis. In making TCR beta libraries, quantitative 5'-RACE with molecular barcodes was used. TCRdb re-analysed the 5' RACE reads in MiXCR, keeping a single row per CDR3 protein. In the table there are hundreds of thousands of distinct CDR3 sequences, 32% of which are singletons. A note on this clonotype: What it binds is unknown.

Study-wide points: Disease-associated clones were reportedly significantly overrepresented in matched ankylosing spondylitis synovial fluid. Within peripheral blood, clones linked to disease were CD8+ and relatively rare.

Sequencing was done on a sample of blood, either unsorted or a sorted T cell fraction (not recorded which). The source of this sequence is a male donor with ankylosing spondylitis or in good health (not recorded which).

The DNA of the CDR3 is TGTGCCAGCAGCCTCCGGGGGACCTCCTACGAGCAGTACTTC. Its translation is CASSLRGTSYEQYF. The V gene is TRBV7-8, the J gene TRBJ2-7, with a weak D call TRBD2 (6 bases). CDR3 length: 14 residues. V lost 5 bases to trimming and J lost 0 bases, with 11 bases between them. From germline, CDR1 is SGHVS and CDR2 FQNEAQ.